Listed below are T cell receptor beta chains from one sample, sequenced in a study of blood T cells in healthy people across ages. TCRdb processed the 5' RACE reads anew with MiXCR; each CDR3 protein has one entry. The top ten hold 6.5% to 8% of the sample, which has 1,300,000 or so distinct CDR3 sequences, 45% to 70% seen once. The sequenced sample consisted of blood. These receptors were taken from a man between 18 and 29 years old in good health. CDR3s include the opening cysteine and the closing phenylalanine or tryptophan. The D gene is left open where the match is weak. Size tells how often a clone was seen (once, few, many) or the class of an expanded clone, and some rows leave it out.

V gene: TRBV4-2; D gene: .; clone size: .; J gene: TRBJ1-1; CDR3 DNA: TGTGCCAGCAGCCAAGACGCGGCCGGGGCCAACACTGAAGCTTTCTTT; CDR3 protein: CASSQDAAGANTEAFF
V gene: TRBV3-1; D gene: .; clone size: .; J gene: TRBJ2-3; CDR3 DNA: TGTGCCAGCAGCCAAGAACCCCTAACCGCCACAGATACGCAGTATTTT; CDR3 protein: CASSQEPLTATDTQYF
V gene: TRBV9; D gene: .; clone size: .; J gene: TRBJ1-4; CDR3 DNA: TGTGCCAGCAGCACCCATTCCGGACAGATGAATGAAAAACTGTTTTTT; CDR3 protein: CASSTHSGQMNEKLFF
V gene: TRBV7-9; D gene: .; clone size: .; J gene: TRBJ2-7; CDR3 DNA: TGTGCCAGCAGCTATCCGACACGCAGCTACGAGCAGTACTTC; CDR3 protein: CASSYPTRSYEQYF
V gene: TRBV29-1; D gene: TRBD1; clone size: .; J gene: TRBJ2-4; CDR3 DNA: TGCAGCGTTGGGGGACAGGGCCTTGTGGAGCAGTACTTC; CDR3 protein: CSVGGQGLVEQYF
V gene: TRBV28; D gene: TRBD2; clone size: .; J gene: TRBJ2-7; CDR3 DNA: TGTGCCAGCAGCTTCCTCTTCGTGCTAGCGGGGGTTTACGAGCAGTACTTC; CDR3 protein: CASSFLFVLAGVYEQYF
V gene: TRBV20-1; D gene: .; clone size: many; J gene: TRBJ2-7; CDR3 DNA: TGCAGTGCTAGCCCCCCCGGTCAGAGGTACGAGCAGTACTTC; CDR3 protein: CSASPPGQRYEQYF
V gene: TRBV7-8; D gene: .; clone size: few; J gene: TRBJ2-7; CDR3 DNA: TGTGCCAGCAGCCCGACGACAGGTTTCTCCTACGAGCAGTACTTC; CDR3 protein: CASSPTTGFSYEQYF
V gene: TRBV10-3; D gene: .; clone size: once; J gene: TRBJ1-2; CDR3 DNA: TGTGCCATCAGCAATCCGTTAGCTAACTATGGCTACACCTTC; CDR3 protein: CAISNPLANYGYTF
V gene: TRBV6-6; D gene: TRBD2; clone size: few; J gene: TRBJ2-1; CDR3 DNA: TGTGCCACCTCGGAGGGAAGCGGGAGGCCGTACAATGAGCAGTTCTTC; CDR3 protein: CATSEGSGRPYNEQFF
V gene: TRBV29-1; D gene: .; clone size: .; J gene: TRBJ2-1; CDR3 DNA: TGCAGCGTTCTACAGGATTTCTCAAACAATGAGCAGTTCTTC; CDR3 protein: CSVLQDFSNNEQFF
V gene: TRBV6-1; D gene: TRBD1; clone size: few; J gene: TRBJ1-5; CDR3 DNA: TGTGCCAGCAGTGAACAAACAGGGGGCATTCAGCCCCAGCATTTT; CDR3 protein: CASSEQTGGIQPQHF
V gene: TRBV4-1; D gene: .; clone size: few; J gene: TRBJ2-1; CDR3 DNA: TGCGCCAGCAGCCTGCCGCCGGGGCAGAACTTACAGTTCTTC; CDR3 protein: CASSLPPGQNLQFF
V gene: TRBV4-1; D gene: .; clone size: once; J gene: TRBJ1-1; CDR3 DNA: TGCGCCAGCAGCAAAGACTCGCAGCTTGAAGCTTTCTTT; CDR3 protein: CASSKDSQLEAFF
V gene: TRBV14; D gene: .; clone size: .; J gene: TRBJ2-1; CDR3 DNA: TGTGCCAGCAGCCAAGGCCCCCTTGGGAGTCAGTTCTTC; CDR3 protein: CASSQGPLGSQFF
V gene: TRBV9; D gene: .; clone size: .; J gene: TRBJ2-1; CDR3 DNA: TGTGCCAGCAGCGTAGTCGGGACGCAGCAGTTCTTC; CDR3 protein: CASSVVGTQQFF
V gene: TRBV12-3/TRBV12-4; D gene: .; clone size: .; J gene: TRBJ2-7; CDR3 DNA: TGTGCCAGCAGTTCCGAGGAGGCCCCTTCTAATTACGAGCAGTACTTC; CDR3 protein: CASSSEEAPSNYEQYF
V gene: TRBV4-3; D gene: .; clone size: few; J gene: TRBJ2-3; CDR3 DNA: TGCGCCAGCAGCCAAGATCCGCAGGTCGAAGGCACAGATACGCAGTATTTT; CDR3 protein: CASSQDPQVEGTDTQYF
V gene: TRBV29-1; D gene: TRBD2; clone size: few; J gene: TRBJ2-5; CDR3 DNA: TGCAGCGTTGAAGATCTTGCGGGAGTGGGGGAGACCCAGTACTTC; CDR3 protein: CSVEDLAGVGETQYF
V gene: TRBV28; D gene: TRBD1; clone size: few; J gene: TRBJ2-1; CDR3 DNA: TGTGCCAGCAGTGCGGGACAGGCCAATGAGCAGTTCTTC; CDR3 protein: CASSAGQANEQFF
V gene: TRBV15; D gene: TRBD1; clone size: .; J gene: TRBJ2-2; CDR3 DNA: TGTGCCACCAGCAGAGCCGGGACAGGGGACACCGGGGAGCTGTTTTTT; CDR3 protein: CATSRAGTGDTGELFF
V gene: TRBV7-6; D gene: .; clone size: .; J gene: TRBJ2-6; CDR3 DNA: TGTGCCAGCAGCTTAGGATTCCGCTCTGGGGCCAACGTCCTGACTTTC; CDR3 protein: CASSLGFRSGANVLTF
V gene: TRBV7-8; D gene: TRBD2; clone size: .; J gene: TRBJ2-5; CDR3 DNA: TGTGCCAGCGGAGGTACTAGCGGGGGGCAAGAGACCCAGTACTTC; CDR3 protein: CASGGTSGGQETQYF
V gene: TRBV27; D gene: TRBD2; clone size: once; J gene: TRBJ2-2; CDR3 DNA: TGTGCCAGCAGTTTGTCTGCGGGGGGTCCAGCCCGGGAGCTGTTTTTT; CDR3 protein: CASSLSAGGPARELFF
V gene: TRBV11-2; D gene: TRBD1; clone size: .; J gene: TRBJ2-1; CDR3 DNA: TGTGCCAGCAGCCCCCGGGGACAGGGTTCTAATGAGCAGTTCTTC; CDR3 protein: CASSPRGQGSNEQFF
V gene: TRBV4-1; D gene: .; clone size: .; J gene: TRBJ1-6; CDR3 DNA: TGCGCCAGCGGCCAAGGGGAAGACGGGAGCTCCTATAATTCACCCCTCCACTTT; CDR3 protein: CASGQGEDGSSYNSPLHF
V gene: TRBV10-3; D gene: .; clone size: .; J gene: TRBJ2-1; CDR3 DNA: TGTGCCATCGCTTCCAGGTCAAGTGAGCAGTTCTTC; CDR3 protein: CAIASRSSEQFF
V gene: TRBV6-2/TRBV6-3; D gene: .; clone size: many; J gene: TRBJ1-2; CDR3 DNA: TGTGCCAGCAGTCCGTTCGAGGGAGGCTACACCTTC; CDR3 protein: CASSPFEGGYTF
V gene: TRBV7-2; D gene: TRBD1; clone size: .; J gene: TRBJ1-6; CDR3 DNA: TGTGCCAGCAGCTCGCCAGGGGGGTACTCACCCCTCCACTTT; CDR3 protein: CASSSPGGYSPLHF
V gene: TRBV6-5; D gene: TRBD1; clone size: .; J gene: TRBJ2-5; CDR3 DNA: TGTGCCAGCAGTTACGGACAGGGGCTAGGAAAGACCCAGTACTTC; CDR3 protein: CASSYGQGLGKTQYF
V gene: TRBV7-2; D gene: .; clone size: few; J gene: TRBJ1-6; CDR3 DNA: TGTGCCAGCAGCTTAGAAGTTTCACCCCTCCACTTT; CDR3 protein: CASSLEVSPLHF
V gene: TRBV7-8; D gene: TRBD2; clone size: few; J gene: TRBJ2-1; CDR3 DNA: TGTGCCAGCAGTCGTGCTCTAGCGGGAGCGAATGAGCAGTTCTTC; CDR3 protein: CASSRALAGANEQFF
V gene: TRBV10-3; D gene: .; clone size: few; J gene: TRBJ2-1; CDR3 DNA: TGTGCCATCAGTGTGACCGGGACTCCCAGCGATGAGCAGTTCTTC; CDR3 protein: CAISVTGTPSDEQFF
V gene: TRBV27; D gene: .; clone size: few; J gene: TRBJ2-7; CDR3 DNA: TGTGCCAGCAGTTTTGGGGGGCAGACCTACGAGCAGTACTTC; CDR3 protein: CASSFGGQTYEQYF
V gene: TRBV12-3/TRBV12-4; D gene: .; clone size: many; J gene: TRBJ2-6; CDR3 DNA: TGTGCCAGCAGTTTTGGGGCCAACGTCCTGACTTTC; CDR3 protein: CASSFGANVLTF
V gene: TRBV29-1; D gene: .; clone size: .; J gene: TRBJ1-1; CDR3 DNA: TGCAGCGTTAAGGCCGGGTTGGACACTGAAGCTTTCTTT; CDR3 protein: CSVKAGLDTEAFF
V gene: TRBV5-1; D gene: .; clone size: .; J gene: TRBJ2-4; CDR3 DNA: TGCGCCAGCAGCCCTCCATTGGGGGAGCAAAACATTCAGTACTTC; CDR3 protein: CASSPPLGEQNIQYF
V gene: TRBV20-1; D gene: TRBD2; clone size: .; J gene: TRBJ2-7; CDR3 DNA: TGCAGTGCTACCGGGACTAACTTCTACGAGCAGTACTTC; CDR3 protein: CSATGTNFYEQYF
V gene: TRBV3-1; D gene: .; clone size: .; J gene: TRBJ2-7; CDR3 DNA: TGTGCCAGCAGCCAAGAACGGACCGCGCAGTACTTC; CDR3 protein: CASSQERTAQYF
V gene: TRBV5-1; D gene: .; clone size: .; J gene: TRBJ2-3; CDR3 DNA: TGCGCCAGCAGATCCAGTACAGATACGCAGTATTTT; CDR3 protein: CASRSSTDTQYF
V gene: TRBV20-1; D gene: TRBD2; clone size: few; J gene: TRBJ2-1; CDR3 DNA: TGCAGTGCTATGGGACTAGCCACCTACAATGAGCAGTTCTTC; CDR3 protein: CSAMGLATYNEQFF
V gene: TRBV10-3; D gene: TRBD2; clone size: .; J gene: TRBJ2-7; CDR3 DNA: TGTGCCATCAGGGGGGGGACTTTTTACGAGCAGTACTTC; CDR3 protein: CAIRGGTFYEQYF
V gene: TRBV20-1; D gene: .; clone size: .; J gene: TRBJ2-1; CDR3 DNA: TGCAGTGCTAGATATTCCTGGATGTCGAACTCCTACAATGAGCAGTTCTTC; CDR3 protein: CSARYSWMSNSYNEQFF
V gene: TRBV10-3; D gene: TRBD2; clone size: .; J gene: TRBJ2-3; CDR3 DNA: TGTGCCATCAGTGAGGTGGATAGCGGGAGGGCAGATACGCAGTATTTT; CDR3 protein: CAISEVDSGRADTQYF
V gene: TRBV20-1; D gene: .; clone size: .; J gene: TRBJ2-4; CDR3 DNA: TGCAGTGCTCCGCAGGGAGCAGCCAAAAACATTCAGTACTTC; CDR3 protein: CSAPQGAAKNIQYF
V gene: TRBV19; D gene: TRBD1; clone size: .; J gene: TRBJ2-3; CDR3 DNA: TGTGCCACCACAGGGGGTTTCGCAGATACGCAGTATTTT; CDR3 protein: CATTGGFADTQYF
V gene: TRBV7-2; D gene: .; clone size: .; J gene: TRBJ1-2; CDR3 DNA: TGTGCCAGCAGCTTGGCGGTGGGGGCCCCTTCCGGCTACACCTTC; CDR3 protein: CASSLAVGAPSGYTF
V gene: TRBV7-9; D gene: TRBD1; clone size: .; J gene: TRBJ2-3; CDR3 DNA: TGTGCCAGCAGCCCCGACAGGGTGGCTGCAGATACGCAGTATTTT; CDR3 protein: CASSPDRVAADTQYF
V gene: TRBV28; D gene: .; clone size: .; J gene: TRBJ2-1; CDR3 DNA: TGTGCCAGCAGCCAATGGACGCAAAGGGATGAGCAGTTCTTC; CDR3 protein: CASSQWTQRDEQFF
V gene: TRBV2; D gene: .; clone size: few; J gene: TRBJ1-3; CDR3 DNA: TGTGCCACAGAAGACAGACTTCGAAACACCATATATTTT; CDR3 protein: CATEDRLRNTIYF
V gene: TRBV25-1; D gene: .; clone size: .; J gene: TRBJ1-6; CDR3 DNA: TGTGCCAGCAGTGAATCGGTACAGGGTTATTCACCCCTCCACTTT; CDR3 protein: CASSESVQGYSPLHF
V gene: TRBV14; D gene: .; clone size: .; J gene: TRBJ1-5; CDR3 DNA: TGTGCCAGCAGCCATGGGGGGGGCCAGCCCCAGCATTTT; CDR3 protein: CASSHGGGQPQHF
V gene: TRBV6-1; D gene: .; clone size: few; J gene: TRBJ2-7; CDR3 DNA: TGTGCCAGCAGTGACGGGCAGACCTACGAGCAGTACTTC; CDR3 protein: CASSDGQTYEQYF